This T cell receptor beta chain was identified during a study of tumor and adjacent non-tumor tissue in lung cancer. Study-level results: Tumor TCR diversity, when higher, was linked to shorter survival.

A modified ARM-PCR protocol with three rounds of nested PCR amplified TCRbeta. TCRdb passed the multiplex PCR reads through MiXCR, listing each CDR3 protein once. The sample lists approximately 130,000 distinct CDR3 sequences, about 66% occurring once. In regard to this clonotype: The antigen is undetermined. A much larger clone differs by one base, so this may be a read error.

This sample's RNA came from whole unsorted tissue. In germline, CDR1 is SGHNT, CDR2 YYREEE (reference sequence). The CDR3 is 15 residues long. Sequencing was carried out using lung tumor tissue. The rearrangement joins TRBV5-4 to TRBJ2-2; D remains unclear. This TCR came from a man aged 30-40 years with non-small cell lung cancer. This chain's CDR3 is CANSLGAGLPGELFF. The CDR3 nucleotides are TGTGCCAACAGCTTAGGAGCAGGCTTGCCCGGGGAGCTGTTTTTT.